A single sample is the source of the 10 T cell receptor beta chains below, sequenced in a study of blood T cell repertoires in COVID-19. Clones were sequenced by immunoSEQ multiplex PCR, and TCRdb holds only the in-frame ones, with some missing. The table includes approximately 300,000 clones, 89% detected once. Sequences were obtained from peripheral blood. These receptors originate from a man between 18 and 29 years old who had recovered from COVID-19.

The chain joins TRBV7-9 to TRBJ2-3; 7 nucleotides agree with TRBD2. Germline V gene data show CDR1 as SEHNR and CDR2 as FQNEAQ (reference sequence). J gave up 0 bases and V 1 base, and 10 bases lay outside the gene matches. The CDR3 covers 18 residues. As DNA, the CDR3 is TGTGCCAGCAGCTTAGGCGAAGGGACTACCACTAGCACAGATACGCAGTATTTT. Its protein product is CASSLGEGTTTSTDTQYF.

The count of this clone is one. The V gene is TRBV4-1, the J gene TRBJ2-5; 7 nucleotides align to TRBD1. CDR3 length equals 15 residues. Trimming took 0 bases from V and 5 from J; bases not matched to a gene: 6. Per the germline V gene, CDR1 is MGHRA and CDR2 is YSYEKL. CDR3 nucleotides: TGCGCCAGCAGCCAAGAAGGGGACAGTTGGGAGACCCAGTACTTC. Amino acid sequence: CASSQEGDSWETQYF.

The chain combines TRBV10-3 with TRBJ2-7; TRBD2 is a possible D gene (5 bases). Trimming stripped 4 bases from V and 5 bases from J, with 12 bases between. The CDR3 totals 13 residues. Looked up from germline, CDR1 is ENHRY and CDR2 is SYGVKD. The CDR3 nucleotides read TGTGCCATCAGTGGTCCTGGGAGTGACGAGCAGTACTTC. This translates into CAISGPGSDEQYF.

This sequence joins TRBV25-1 and TRBJ1-2, with 8 bases lining up with TRBD1. This CDR3 has 12 residues. V was pared by 5 bases and J by 8 bases, with 4 bases of the junction left unmatched. Germline V gene lookup returns CDR1 MGHDK and CDR2 SYGVNS. The CDR3: CASSPGGWGYTF. The CDR3 region has the DNA TGTGCCAGCAGTCCAGGGGGCTGGGGCTACACCTTC.

The rearrangement links TRBV24-1 to TRBJ2-5; TRBD2 agrees at 7 bases. Germline CDR1 KGHDR, CDR2 SFDVKD. With V trimmed by 0 bases and J by 2 bases, 8 bases remained unmatched. The CDR3 is made up of 17 amino acids. Here the CDR3 DNA reads TGTGCCACCAGTGATTTGTGCCGGGAGGATCTGCAAGAGACCCAGTACTTC. Translation gives CATSDLCREDLQETQYF.

V and J are TRBV18 and TRBJ2-5; D is perhaps TRBD1 (6 bases). This CDR3 has 14 residues. The ends were cut back, 4 bases at V and 1 base at J, with 10 bases in the middle. Germline loops: CDR1 KGHSH, CDR2 LQKENI. In DNA form, the CDR3 reads TGTGCCAGCTCACTCGGACAGCTCCAAGAGACCCAGTACTTC. Residues: CASSLGQLQETQYF.

The genes are TRBV25-1 and TRBJ2-1, with D perhaps matching TRBD2 (5 bases). From germline, CDR1 is MGHDK and CDR2 SYGVNS. V lost 2 bases and J lost 1, with 12 bases in between. This CDR3 has 16 amino acids. Here the CDR3 DNA reads TGTGCCAGCAGTGAACACGGGCGGGCTTCCTACAATGAGCAGTTCTTC. Translation: CASSEHGRASYNEQFF.

V gene TRBV19 combines with J gene TRBJ1-1; D not certain. The CDR3 is made up of 12 amino acids. V was pared by 6 bases and J by 1 base, with 6 bases between. In germline, CDR1 is LNHDA, CDR2 SQIVND (reference sequence). CDR3 residues: CASRRGNTEAFF. The CDR3 region has the DNA TGTGCCAGTAGACGGGGGAACACTGAAGCTTTCTTT.

The J gene is TRBJ1-1, the V gene TRBV18; the match to TRBD1 covers 7 bases. Germline V gives CDR1 KGHSH, CDR2 LQKENI. The CDR3 extends over 13 amino acids. The ends lost 0 bases at V and 8 bases at J; junction bases unmatched: 3. In nucleotides, the CDR3 is TGTGCCAGCTCACCACCGTCCAGGGGGGAAGCTTTCTTT. It encodes CASSPPSRGEAFF.

This rearrangement joins TRBV19 to TRBJ2-3, with TRBD1 matching 9 bases. Germline trimming cut 9 bases from V and 4 bases from J; bases unmatched to any gene: 11. The CDR3 length is 15 residues. Germline CDR1 is LNHDA and CDR2 is SQIVND (reference sequence). The DNA for the CDR3 is TGTGCCAGCACCCCCACCGGGACAGGGCCAGATACGCAGTATTTT. Its translation: CASTPTGTGPDTQYF.